The rows below give T cell receptor beta chains drawn from one sample of a study of cytomegalovirus exposure and HLA in healthy donors. The table came from immunoSEQ multiplex PCR; TCRdb's copy has only in-frame clones and leaves some out. Its table lists some 70,000 clones. The sample was PBMCs. These TCRs come from a man aged 40-49 years in good health and CMV-seronegative. Both conserved end residues are part of each CDR3. The D gene is left open where the match is weak.

v_call	d_call	j_call	cdr3_nt	cdr3_aa
TRBV28	TRBD1	TRBJ2-3	TGTGCCAGCCGACAGGGGCACACAGATACGCAGTATTTT	CASRQGHTDTQYF
TRBV29-1	TRBD1	TRBJ1-3	TGCAGCGTTGCTTTACAGGGGGGGAACACCATATATTTT	CSVALQGGNTIYF
TRBV4-3	TRBD2	TRBJ2-3	TGCGCCAGCAGCCAGGATTTAGCGGGGGGGCTGACAGATACGCAGTATTTT	CASSQDLAGGLTDTQYF
TRBV6-5	TRBD1	TRBJ1-1	TGTGCCAGCAGTTACTCGAGGACAGGGGACACTGAAGCTTTCTTT	CASSYSRTGDTEAFF
TRBV28	TRBD1	TRBJ1-2	TGTGCCAGCAGGGGACAGGGGGCAAACTATGGCTACACCTTC	CASRGQGANYGYTF
TRBV10-3	.	TRBJ1-3	TGTGCCATCAGTGCAGCAGGGGCTGGAAACACCATATATTTT	CAISAAGAGNTIYF
TRBV7-8	.	TRBJ1-3	TGTGCCAGCAGCTGGGGGGGCATCTCTGGAAACACCATATATTTT	CASSWGGISGNTIYF
TRBV29-1	.	TRBJ2-5	TGCAGCGTTGGACTAGAGGGTGGGACCCAGTACTTC	CSVGLEGGTQYF
TRBV14	.	TRBJ2-5	TGTGCCAGCAGCCAAGACCCATTCCCCCAGTACTTC	CASSQDPFPQYF
TRBV19	.	TRBJ1-2	TGTGCCAGTAGTAGGGACTGGTATGGCTACACCTTC	CASSRDWYGYTF
TRBV7-8	.	TRBJ1-1	TGTGCCAGCAGCGTCAGGGGTTGGACTGAAGCTTTCTTT	CASSVRGWTEAFF
TRBV25-1	TRBD2	TRBJ2-3	TGTGCCAGCAGCCGGGGGGGCGACACAGATACGCAGTATTTT	CASSRGGDTDTQYF
TRBV5-7	.	TRBJ1-3	TGTGCCAGCAGCCCTGTATCGGGTGCGGGGGGAAACACCATATATTTT	CASSPVSGAGGNTIYF
TRBV2	.	TRBJ2-7	TGTGCCAGCAGCCAACTCTACGAGCAGTACTTC	CASSQLYEQYF
TRBV13	TRBD1	TRBJ2-7	TGTGCCAGCAGCTCGACGGGGACAGGAGGTTCCTACGAGCAGTACTTC	CASSSTGTGGSYEQYF
TRBV7-7	TRBD2	TRBJ2-5	TGTGCTAGCAGCTTGGGCGGGAGGAAGCAAGAGACCCAGTACTTC	CASSLGGRKQETQYF
TRBV7-9	.	TRBJ1-5	TGTGCCAGCAGCTTAGGGTTAGGTGGGCCCTATAGCAATCAGCCCCAGCATTTT	CASSLGLGGPYSNQPQHF
TRBV27	.	TRBJ2-5	TGTGCCAGCAGTTTGAACTACCAAGAGACCCAGTACTTC	CASSLNYQETQYF
TRBV5-1	TRBD1	TRBJ2-3	TGCGCCAGCAGCTTGGTCGGACAGGGGACAGATACGCAGTATTTT	CASSLVGQGTDTQYF
TRBV27	TRBD2	TRBJ2-7	TGTGCCAGCAGTTTAGTTGGGGCGGGAGTGAGACCCTACGAGCAGTACTTC	CASSLVGAGVRPYEQYF
TRBV30	.	TRBJ2-7	TGTGCCTGGAGTCGCTCGAACAGCTACGAGCAGTACTTC	CAWSRSNSYEQYF
TRBV6-1	TRBD1	TRBJ2-2	TGTGCCAGCAGTAGGGGGACAGCGAACACCGGGGAGCTGTTTTTT	CASSRGTANTGELFF
TRBV20-1	.	TRBJ2-7	TGCAGTGCTCGTGAACTGGTGGAGGGGTACTTC	CSARELVEGYF
TRBV6-1	.	TRBJ2-5	TGTGTCAGCAGGGCCATTCTAGAGACCCAGTACTTC	CVSRAILETQYF
TRBV6-5	.	TRBJ1-4	TGTGCCAGCAGTACGTACGGGGGGACTAATGAAAAACTGTTTTTT	CASSTYGGTNEKLFF